This entry is about one T cell receptor beta chain. Authors' analysis steps: Using reference gene primer amplification, nucleated cell counts were estimated. Clones were read by immunoSEQ multiplex PCR, and TCRdb kept only the in-frame ones, dropping some. That table supplies the V and J calls and clone size; D and trimming were determined from the DNA. The repertoire holds about 120,000 clones, with around 77% as singletons. This sample was included in a study of blood T cell repertoires in COVID-19. At the level of the study: COVID-19 samples collected from the United States, Italy and Spain covered acute and convalescent phases. Sample material is recorded as cDNA or gDNA derived from T cells, B-cell-depleted T cells, or PBMCs.

Germline V CDR1 and CDR2: GTSNPN, SVGIG (reference sequence). This CDR3 is 14 amino acids long. V lost 4 bases and J lost 3, with 14 bases in between. Sequences were obtained from peripheral blood. This rearrangement joins TRBV30 to TRBJ2-3; perhaps TRBD1 as D (5 bases). The TCR was taken from a human donor in a cohort sampled during active COVID-19. The CDR3, as DNA: TGTGCCTGGAAAGGCGACAGTACTACAGATACGCAGTATTTT. It translates to CAWKGDSTTDTQYF. Variable domain in full (rest from reference TRBV30 and TRBJ2-3): SQTIHQWPATLVQPVGSPLSLECTVEGTSNPNLYWYRQAAGRGLQLLFYSVGIGQISSEVPQNLSASRPQDRQFILSSKKLLLSDSGFYLCAWKGDSTTDTQYFGPGTRLTVL.